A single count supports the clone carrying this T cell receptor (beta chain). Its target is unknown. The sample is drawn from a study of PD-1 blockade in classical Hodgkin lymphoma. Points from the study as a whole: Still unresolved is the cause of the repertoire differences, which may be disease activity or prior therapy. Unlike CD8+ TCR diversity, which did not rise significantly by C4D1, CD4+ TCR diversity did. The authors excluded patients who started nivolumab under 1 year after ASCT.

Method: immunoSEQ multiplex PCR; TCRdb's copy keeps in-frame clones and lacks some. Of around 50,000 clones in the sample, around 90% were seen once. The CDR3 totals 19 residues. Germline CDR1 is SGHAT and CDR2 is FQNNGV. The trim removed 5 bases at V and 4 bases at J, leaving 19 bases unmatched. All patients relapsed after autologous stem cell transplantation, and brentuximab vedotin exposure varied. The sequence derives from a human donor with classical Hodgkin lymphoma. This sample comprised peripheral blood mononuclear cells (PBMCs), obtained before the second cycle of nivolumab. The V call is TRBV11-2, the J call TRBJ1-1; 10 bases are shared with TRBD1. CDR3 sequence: CASSEYYRDRGEVSTEAFF. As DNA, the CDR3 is TGTGCCAGCAGCGAATACTACCGGGACAGGGGAGAGGTGAGCACTGAAGCTTTCTTT.